The clone carrying this T cell receptor (beta chain) has a handful of counts. V lost 3 bases to trimming and J lost 6 bases; unmatched junction nucleotides: 7. This CDR3 comprises 15 residues. Looked up from germline, CDR1 is MGHDK and CDR2 is SYGVNS. These data originate in a study of technical replicates of blood from several donors. The method was immunoSEQ multiplex PCR; TCRdb's version includes in-frame clones alone and lacks a portion of them. The repertoire consists of 60,000 to 80,000 clones, with 92% occurring once and the leading ten covering roughly 0.4%. The clonotype comes from a human donor in good health. This chain uses TRBV25-1 with TRBJ2-2; 7 bases match TRBD2. Material for sequencing was T cells isolated from PBMCs. The CDR3 protein is CASSERERESGELFF. The CDR3 DNA reads as TGTGCCAGCAGTGAGCGGGAGCGGGAATCCGGGGAGCTGTTTTTT.